The clone carrying this T cell receptor beta chain has more than one count but fewer than ten. This record belongs to a study of CD8 T cells in ankylosing spondylitis. TCRdb redid the calling of the 5' RACE reads with MiXCR, one entry per CDR3 protein. The data contain some 250,000 distinct CDR3 sequences, roughly a quarter of them singletons. The ends were cut back, 4 bases at V and 2 bases at J, with 19 bases in the middle. Germline lookup yields CDR1 KGHDR and CDR2 SFDVKD. The CDR3 has 17 residues. Sequencing input: blood, either unsorted or a sorted T cell fraction (not recorded which). The chain recombines TRBV24-1 with TRBJ2-5; D may be TRBD1 (6 bases). The sequence derives from a male donor with ankylosing spondylitis or in good health (not recorded which). The CDR3: CATSEQRTAELQETQYF. The CDR3 region has the DNA TGTGCCACCAGTGAACAACGGACAGCCGAGCTTCAAGAGACCCAGTACTTC.